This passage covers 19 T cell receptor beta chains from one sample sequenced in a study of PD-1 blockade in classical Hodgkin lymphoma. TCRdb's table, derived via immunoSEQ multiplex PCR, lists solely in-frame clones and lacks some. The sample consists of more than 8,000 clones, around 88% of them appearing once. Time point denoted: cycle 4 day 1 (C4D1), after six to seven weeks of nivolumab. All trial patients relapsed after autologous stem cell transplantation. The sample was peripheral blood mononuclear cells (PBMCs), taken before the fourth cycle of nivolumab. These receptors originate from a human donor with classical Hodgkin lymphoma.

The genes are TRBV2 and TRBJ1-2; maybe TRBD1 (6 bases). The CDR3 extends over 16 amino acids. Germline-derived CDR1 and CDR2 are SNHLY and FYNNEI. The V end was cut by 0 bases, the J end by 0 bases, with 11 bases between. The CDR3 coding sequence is TGTGCCAGCAGTGAAGCGATAGGGGGGGCTAACTATGGCTACACCTTC. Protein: CASSEAIGGANYGYTF.

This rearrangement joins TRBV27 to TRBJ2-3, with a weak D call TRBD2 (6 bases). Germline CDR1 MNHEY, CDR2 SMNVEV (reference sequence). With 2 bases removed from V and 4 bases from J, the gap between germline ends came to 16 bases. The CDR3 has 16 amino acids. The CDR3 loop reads CASSLIGEARADTQYF. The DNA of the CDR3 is TGTGCCAGCAGTTTAATCGGGGAGGCCCGGGCAGATACGCAGTATTTT.

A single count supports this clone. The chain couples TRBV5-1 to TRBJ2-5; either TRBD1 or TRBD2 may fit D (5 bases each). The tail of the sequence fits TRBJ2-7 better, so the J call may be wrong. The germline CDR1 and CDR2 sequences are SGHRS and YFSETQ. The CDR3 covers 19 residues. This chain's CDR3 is CASSPQIGDRSLGPREQYF. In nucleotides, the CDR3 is TGCGCCAGCAGCCCCCAGATCGGGGACCGCTCTTTGGGTCCGCGCGAGCAGTACTTC.

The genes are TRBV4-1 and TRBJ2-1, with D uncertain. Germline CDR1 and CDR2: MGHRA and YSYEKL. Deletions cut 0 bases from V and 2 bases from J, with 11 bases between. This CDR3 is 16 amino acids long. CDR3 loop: CASSQEPARTYNEQFF. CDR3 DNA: TGCGCCAGCAGCCAAGAACCAGCCAGGACCTACAATGAGCAGTTCTTC.

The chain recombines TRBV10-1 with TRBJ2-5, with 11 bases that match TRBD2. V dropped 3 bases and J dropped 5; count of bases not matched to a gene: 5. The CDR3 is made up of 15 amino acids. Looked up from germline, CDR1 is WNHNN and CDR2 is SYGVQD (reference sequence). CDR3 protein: CASSDESSGRETQYF. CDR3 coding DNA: TGCGCCAGCAGTGATGAGTCTAGCGGGAGGGAGACCCAGTACTTC.

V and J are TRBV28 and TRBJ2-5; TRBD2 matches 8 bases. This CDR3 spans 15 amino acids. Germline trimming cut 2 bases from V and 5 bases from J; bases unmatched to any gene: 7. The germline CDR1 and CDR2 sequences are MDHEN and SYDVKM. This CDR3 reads CASSLRRGRSETQYF. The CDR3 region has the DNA TGTGCCAGCAGTTTACGCCGCGGGAGGTCGGAGACCCAGTACTTC.

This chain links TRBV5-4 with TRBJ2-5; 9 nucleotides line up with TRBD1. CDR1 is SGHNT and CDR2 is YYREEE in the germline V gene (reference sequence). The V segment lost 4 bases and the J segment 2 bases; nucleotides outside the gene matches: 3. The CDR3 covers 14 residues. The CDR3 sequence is CASSTGQGQETQYF. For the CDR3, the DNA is TGTGCCAGCAGCACAGGACAGGGGCAAGAGACCCAGTACTTC.

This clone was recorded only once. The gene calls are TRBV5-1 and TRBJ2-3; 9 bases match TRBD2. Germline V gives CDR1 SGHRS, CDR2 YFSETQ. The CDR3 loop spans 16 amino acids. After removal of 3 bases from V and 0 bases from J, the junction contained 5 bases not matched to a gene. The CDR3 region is CASSSRTSASTDTQYF. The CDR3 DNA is TGCGCCAGCAGCTCTAGGACTAGCGCTAGCACAGATACGCAGTATTTT.

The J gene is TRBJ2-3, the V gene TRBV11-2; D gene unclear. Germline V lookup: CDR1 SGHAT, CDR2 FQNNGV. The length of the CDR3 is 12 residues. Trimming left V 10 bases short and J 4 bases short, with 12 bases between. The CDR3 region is CATASGSDTQYF. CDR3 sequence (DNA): TGTGCCACCGCTTCGGGCTCAGATACGCAGTATTTT.

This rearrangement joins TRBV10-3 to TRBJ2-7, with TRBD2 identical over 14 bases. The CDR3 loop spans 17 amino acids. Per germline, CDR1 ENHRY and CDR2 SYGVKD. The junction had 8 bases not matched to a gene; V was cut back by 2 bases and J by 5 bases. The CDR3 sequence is CAISERGLAGDWNEQYF. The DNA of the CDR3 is TGTGCCATCAGTGAGAGGGGACTAGCGGGAGATTGGAACGAGCAGTACTTC.

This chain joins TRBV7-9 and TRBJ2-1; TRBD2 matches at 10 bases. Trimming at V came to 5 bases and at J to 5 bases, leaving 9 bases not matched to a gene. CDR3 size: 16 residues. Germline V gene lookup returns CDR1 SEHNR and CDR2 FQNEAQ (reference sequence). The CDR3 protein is CASSPRSSGSHNEQFF. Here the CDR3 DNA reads TGTGCCAGCAGCCCCCGTTCTAGCGGGAGCCACAATGAGCAGTTCTTC.

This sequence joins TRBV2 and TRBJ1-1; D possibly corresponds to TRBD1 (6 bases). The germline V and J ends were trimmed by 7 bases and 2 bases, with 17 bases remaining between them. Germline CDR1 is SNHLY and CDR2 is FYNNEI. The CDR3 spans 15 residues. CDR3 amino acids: CASTLRRTDNTEAFF. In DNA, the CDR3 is TGTGCCAGCACCCTCCGACGGACAGATAACACTGAAGCTTTCTTT.

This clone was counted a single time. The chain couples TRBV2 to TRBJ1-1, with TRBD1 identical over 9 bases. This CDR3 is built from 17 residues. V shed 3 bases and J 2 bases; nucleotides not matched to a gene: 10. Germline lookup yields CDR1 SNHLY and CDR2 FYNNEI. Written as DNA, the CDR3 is TGTGCCAGCAGTGACCCGGGACAGGGACCCATCAACACTGAAGCTTTCTTT. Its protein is CASSDPGQGPINTEAFF. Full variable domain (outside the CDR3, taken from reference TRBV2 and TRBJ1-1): EPEVTQTPSHQVTQMGQEVILRCVPISNHLYFYWYRQILGQKVEFLVSFYNNEISEKSEIFDDQFSVERPDGSNFTLKIRSTKLEDSAMYFCASSDPGQGPINTEAFFGQGTRLTVV.

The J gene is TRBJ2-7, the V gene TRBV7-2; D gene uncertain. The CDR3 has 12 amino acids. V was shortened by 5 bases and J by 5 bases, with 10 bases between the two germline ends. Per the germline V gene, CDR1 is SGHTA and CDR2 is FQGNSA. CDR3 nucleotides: TGTGCCAGCAGCCCGAACAGAAACGAGCAGTACTTC. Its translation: CASSPNRNEQYF.

The chain's CDR3 is CATSRDKRAGGKLYEQYF. In DNA form, the CDR3 reads TGTGCCACCAGCAGAGATAAGCGGGCAGGGGGGAAACTCTACGAGCAGTACTTC. The chain carries TRBV15 and TRBJ2-7; TRBD1 might be the D (7 bases). The CDR3 totals 18 residues. Germline V gives CDR1 LNHNV, CDR2 YYDKDF (reference sequence). V dropped 0 bases and J dropped 3 bases, with 21 bases sitting between them.

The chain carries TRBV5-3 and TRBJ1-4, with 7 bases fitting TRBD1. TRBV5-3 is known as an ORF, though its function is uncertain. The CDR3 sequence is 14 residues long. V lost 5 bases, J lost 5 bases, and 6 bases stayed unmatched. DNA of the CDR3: TGTGCCAGAAGAACCGGGACAGAAAATGAAAAACTGTTTTTT. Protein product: CARRTGTENEKLFF.

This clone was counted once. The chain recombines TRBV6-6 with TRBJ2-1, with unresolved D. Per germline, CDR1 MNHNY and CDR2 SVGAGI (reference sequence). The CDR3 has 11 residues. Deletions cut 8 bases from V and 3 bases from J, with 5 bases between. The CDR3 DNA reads TGTGCCAGCGGTAGCTACAATGAGCAGTTCTTC. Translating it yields CASGSYNEQFF.

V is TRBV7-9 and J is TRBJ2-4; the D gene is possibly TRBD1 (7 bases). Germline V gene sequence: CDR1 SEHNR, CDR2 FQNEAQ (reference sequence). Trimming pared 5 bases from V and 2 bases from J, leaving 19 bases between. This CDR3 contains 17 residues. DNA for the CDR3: TGTGCCAGCAGCCCTACGCAGGGGGGTGAGACCAAAAACATTCAGTACTTC. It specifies CASSPTQGGETKNIQYF.

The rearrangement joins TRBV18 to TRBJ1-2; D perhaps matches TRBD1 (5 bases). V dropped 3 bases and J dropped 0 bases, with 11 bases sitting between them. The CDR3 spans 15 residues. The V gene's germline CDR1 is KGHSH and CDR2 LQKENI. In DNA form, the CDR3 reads TGTGCCAGCTCACCCTCTACAGGAACTAACTATGGCTACACCTTC. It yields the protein CASSPSTGTNYGYTF. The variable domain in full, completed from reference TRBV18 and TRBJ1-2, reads NAGVMQNPRHLVRRRGQEARLRCSPMKGHSHVYWYRQLPEEGLKFMVYLQKENIIDESGMPKERFSAEFPKEGPSILRIQQVVRGDSAAYFCASSPSTGTNYGYTFGSGTRLTVV.